This T cell receptor (beta chain) was observed in a study of blood T cell repertoires in COVID-19 (dated by TCRdb to 2020 to 2021). Study-level background: Samples covering the acute and convalescent phases of COVID-19 were provided by collaborators in the United States, Italy and Spain. The prospective study material was composed of cDNA or gDNA derived from T cells, B-cell-depleted T cells, or PBMCs. The dataset comprised deeply sampled blood TCRbeta repertoires from subjects exposed to, actively infected with, or recovered from COVID-19. A freely available public database, intended as a resource for researchers studying the immune response to SARS-CoV-2, is where the repertoires were released. Samples came from the ongoing ImmuneRACE study (first 160 participants) plus 1,254 subjects from 6 global collaborators. A de-identified subject ID, COVID-19 status, age in years and sex were almost always included in the sample metadata. Where HLA class I and class II types were available, the types were taken from metadata supplied by the sample provider, not from assay-based typing. Findings and caveats that apply to the study as a whole: How much clinical and demographic metadata was included differed by source and by participant, and the metadata was provided uncurated.

The CDR3, from cysteine to phenylalanine, totals 14 residues. The kept DNA is CDR3 alone, 42 bases in frame from the first base. The germline V gene yields SQVTM for CDR1 and ANQGSEA for CDR2. The germline V end is reduced by 3 bases and the J end by 4 bases; junction bases left unmatched: 8. Notes on this clone: The antigen this receptor binds is unknown. No much larger clone exists at a distance of one base, and base qualities are not known.

Participants in the prospective study were enrolled through a virtual design, were aged about 18 to 100 years, and lived in about 25 United States geographic areas. To assign participants to cohorts, the prospective study relied on clinical history that participants themselves reported in a screening survey and a study questionnaire. For ImmuneRACE Cohort 3, a participant was defined as recovered based on two consecutive negative NP/OP PCR tests, clearance by a healthcare professional, or resolution of symptoms. Each participant in the prospective study had whole blood, serum and a nasopharyngeal or oropharyngeal swab collected by mobile phlebotomists. Over an approximately two-month period, participants in the prospective study had the option of providing additional blood draws and questionnaires. Prospective study blood samples were shipped either frozen or at room temperature before DNA extraction.

The immunoSEQ Assay, a bias-controlled multiplex PCR, was used to amplify TCRbeta CDR3 regions from genomic DNA. Per the source publication's procedure: Within the assay, amplification of reference gene primers was used to estimate how many nucleated cells each sample contained. Sequence reads were collapsed and filtered to measure the absolute abundance of every unique TCRbeta CDR3 rearrangement. For each sample, productive Simpson clonality was calculated as the square root of Simpson's diversity index over productive rearrangements. TCRdb provides this immuneACCESS table in a form limited to in-frame rearrangements. Some clones are lacking; in checked studies, under half of them reflect an unresolved V gene, and why the rest are absent is not known. That table furnishes V, J and clone size, whereas the DNA furnished D and trimming. Across this sample there are 200,000 to 250,000 clones, with more than 80% seen only once. The biggest ten clones account for roughly 1.8% of the sample.

Source material: PBMCs or T cells enriched from blood (not recorded which). The chain joins TRBV29-1 to TRBJ2-5, with TRBD1 matching 7 junction bases. The clonotype originates from a man aged 55-75 years who had recovered from COVID-19. The nucleotides are TGCAGCGTTGATGTGGCAGGGGGAACAGAGACCCAGTACTTC. This encodes CSVDVAGGTETQYF.